This TCR beta chain originates from a study of cytomegalovirus exposure and HLA in healthy donors. Study information: Of the donors genotyped, several hundred in all, 75% to 85% fell in the Caucasian-associated ancestry cluster.

At the time of sampling, donors were nominally healthy, though unrecorded immune exposures were likely. PCR primers comprised 60 Vbeta and 13 Jbeta primers. Profiled with immunoSEQ multiplex PCR; TCRdb holds only in-frame clones, not every one. The profile shows roughly 92,000 clones, around 8% of them singletons. Findings and caveats of the study: CMV serostatus was the sole immune exposure data available. Some V segments, TRBV6-2 and TRBV6-3 among them, were indistinguishable and were therefore excluded.

Germline loops: CDR1 SQVTM, CDR2 ANQGSEA. Trimming took 8 bases from V and 1 from J, leaving 14 bases between them. The CDR3 length is 13 residues. Note on this clone: Antigen: not known.

This clonotype was obtained from a man aged 50 to 60 in good health and CMV-seronegative. Sequencing was carried out using PBMCs. This rearrangement joins TRBV29-1 to TRBJ1-1, with D possibly being TRBD1 (6 bases). The CDR3, as DNA: TGCAGCACCCGTGGACAGCAGAACACTGAAGCTTTCTTT. Protein sequence: CSTRGQQNTEAFF.